The next 30 T cell receptor beta chains were all read from a single sample in a study of cytomegalovirus exposure and HLA in healthy donors. PCR was performed using 60 Vbeta and 13 Jbeta primers. Produced via immunoSEQ multiplex PCR; TCRdb's table is partial and in-frame only. Among approximately 40,000 clones listed, 65% to 90% were seen once. Source material: PBMCs. These receptors were obtained from a woman younger than 35 in good health and CMV-seropositive.

The chain couples TRBV5-4 to TRBJ1-4; 9 nucleotides align to TRBD1. This CDR3 comprises 16 residues. Germline values: CDR1 SGHNT, CDR2 YYREEE (reference sequence). Losses at the gene ends were 4 bases for V and 2 bases for J; bases not matched to a gene: 6. The CDR3 sequence: CASSRNRGLTNEKLFF. DNA of the CDR3: TGTGCCAGCAGCAGGAACAGGGGGCTGACTAATGAAAAACTGTTTTTT.

CDR3 loop: CASSSGLSTYEQYF. The CDR3 DNA reads as TGTGCCAGCAGCTCGGGTCTCTCAACCTACGAGCAGTACTTC. The chain combines TRBV5-4 with TRBJ2-7; no clear D gene. CDR1 is SGHNT and CDR2 is YYREEE in the germline V gene (reference sequence). This CDR3 region has 14 residues. Trimming shortened V by 3 bases and J by 2 bases, and 12 bases separated the two germline ends.

This chain links TRBV6-5 with TRBJ1-2, with 8 positions matching TRBD1. The CDR3 has 13 residues. Unmatched junction bases numbered 7, after V lost 6 bases and J lost 7 bases. Germline lookup yields CDR1 MNHEY and CDR2 SVGAGI. CDR3 loop: CASRSDRGGGYTF. The CDR3, as DNA: TGTGCCAGCAGATCCGACAGGGGCGGTGGCTACACCTTC.

The rearrangement links TRBV6-4 to TRBJ2-3; 8 bases fit TRBD2. Germline values: CDR1 MRHNA, CDR2 SNTAGT. Trimming removed 4 bases from V and 0 bases from J; junction bases left unmatched: 3. The CDR3 has 15 residues. The CDR3 coding sequence is TGTGCCAGCAGTGCCGCTAGCGGGAGCACAGATACGCAGTATTTT. Its translation is CASSAASGSTDTQYF.

The chain employs TRBV19 and TRBJ1-5, with 10 bases identical to TRBD1. The V and J ends lost 6 bases and 4 bases, in that order; junction bases with no gene match: 6. This CDR3 has 15 amino acids. CDR1 and CDR2 from the germline V gene are LNHDA and SQIVND (reference sequence). The CDR3 sequence: CASSTGTGENQPQHF. The DNA of the CDR3 is TGTGCCAGTAGCACTGGGACAGGGGAAAATCAGCCCCAGCATTTT.

This clone was seen a few times. The rearrangement uses TRBV5-4 and TRBJ2-5; D is possibly TRBD1 (5 bases). The CDR3 totals 13 residues. Germline CDR1 SGHNT, CDR2 YYREEE (reference sequence). The ends were cut back, 7 bases at V and 4 bases at J, with 14 bases in the middle. The chain's CDR3 is CASAVLRGETQYF. DNA of the CDR3: TGTGCCAGCGCGGTCCTAAGGGGAGAGACCCAGTACTTC.

The chain carries TRBV28 and TRBJ1-1; D possibly corresponds to TRBD1 (5 bases). CDR3 length: 13 residues. V was cut by 7 bases and J by 2 bases, with 11 bases left in between. Germline V CDR1 and CDR2: MDHEN, SYDVKM. The CDR3 is CASIVQGNTEAFF. In nucleotides, the CDR3 is TGTGCCAGCATCGTCCAGGGAAACACTGAAGCTTTCTTT.

The chain is built from TRBV7-2 and TRBJ2-5, with D tentatively TRBD2 (6 bases). The CDR3 runs to 15 residues. The germline V gene has CDR1 SGHTA and CDR2 FQGNSA. V shed 5 bases and J shed 5 bases, with 18 bases lying between them. CDR3 amino acids: CASSRTSSHLETQYF. CDR3 bases: TGTGCCAGCAGCCGAACTAGCAGCCATTTGGAGACCCAGTACTTC.

This clone was seen a handful of times. The CDR3 reads CASSPGQGTDTQYF. The CDR3 bases are TGTGCCAGTAGTCCCGGACAGGGCACAGATACGCAGTATTTT. The chain carries TRBV19 and TRBJ2-3; TRBD1 aligns across 7 bases. CDR1 and CDR2 (germline): LNHDA, SQIVND (reference sequence). V lost 5 bases to trimming and J lost 1 base; unmatched junction nucleotides: 3. The length of the CDR3 is 14 residues.

This clone was detected only once. The chain has TRBV7-9 and TRBJ1-6; weak D call: TRBD1 (6 bases). Trimming removed 8 bases from V and 1 base from J, with 12 bases in between. Germline CDR1 reads SEHNR; CDR2 reads FQNEAQ (reference sequence). The CDR3 covers 15 residues. The CDR3 loop reads CASRPGQSYNSPLHF. In DNA form, the CDR3 reads TGTGCCAGCCGCCCTGGACAGTCCTATAATTCACCCCTCCACTTT.

The rearrangement uses TRBV6-4 and TRBJ2-3; TRBD2 is a possible D gene (7 bases). Germline values: CDR1 MRHNA, CDR2 SNTAGT. Trimming left V 5 bases short and J 2 bases short, with 11 bases between. This CDR3 is 14 amino acids long. For the CDR3, the DNA is TGTGCCAGCAGTCCGGGGGGCACCACAGATACGCAGTATTTT. Residues: CASSPGGTTDTQYF.

The gene calls are TRBV25-1 and TRBJ2-3, with 10 positions matching TRBD2. Unmatched junction bases numbered 6, after V lost 10 bases and J lost 2 bases. The CDR3 is made up of 14 amino acids. Germline CDR1 and CDR2: MGHDK and SYGVNS. For the CDR3, the DNA is TGTGCCACCATGAGCGGGGGGGTCACAGATACGCAGTATTTT. Amino acids: CATMSGGVTDTQYF.

The CDR3 nucleotides are TGTGCCAGCAGCCACCGGGACAGGGCCAGCTATGGCTACACCTTC. This codes for CASSHRDRASYGYTF. The chain recombines TRBV14 with TRBJ1-2, with TRBD1 matching over 9 bases. Germline CDR1 and CDR2: SGHDN and FVKESK. V lost 3 bases and J lost 4; bases outside the gene matches: 6. The CDR3 spans 15 residues.

The rearrangement links TRBV5-5 to TRBJ2-7, with 7 bases identical to TRBD2. The CDR3 extends over 15 amino acids. From germline, CDR1 is SGHKS and CDR2 YYEKEE (reference sequence). Trimming removed 6 bases from V and 2 bases from J; junction bases left unmatched: 11. This CDR3 reads CASTEERGSAYEQYF. Here the CDR3 DNA reads TGTGCCAGCACGGAGGAGCGGGGTTCGGCCTACGAGCAGTACTTC.

The chain uses TRBV28 and TRBJ2-7, with D perhaps TRBD1 (5 bases). This CDR3 comprises 13 residues. Germline CDR1 reads MDHEN; CDR2 reads SYDVKM. Deletions cut 6 bases from V and 0 bases from J, with 9 bases between. The CDR3 sequence: CASRDSLSYEQYF. The CDR3 nucleotides are TGTGCCAGCAGAGACAGCCTCTCCTACGAGCAGTACTTC.

The chain combines TRBV4-2 with TRBJ2-7; TRBD1 agrees at 8 bases. CDR1 and CDR2 (germline): LGHNA, YNFKEQ. The CDR3 consists of 14 residues. With V trimmed by 2 bases and J by 8 bases, 8 bases remained unmatched. The CDR3 spells CASSQTGTGGQQYF. The CDR3 DNA is TGTGCCAGCAGCCAAACCGGGACAGGAGGACAGCAGTACTTC.

The J gene is TRBJ2-1, the V gene TRBV9; 9 bases fit TRBD1. Trimming at V came to 5 bases and at J to 5 bases, leaving 8 bases not matched to a gene. The CDR3 loop spans 15 amino acids. In germline, CDR1 is SGDLS, CDR2 YYNGEE. The chain's CDR3 is CASSYGQGLDNEQFF. Here the CDR3 DNA reads TGTGCCAGCAGTTATGGACAGGGGCTCGACAATGAGCAGTTCTTC.

The CDR3 region has the DNA TGCAGCGTTGAGTGGGCCCAAGAGACCCAGTACTTC. This sequence encodes CSVEWAQETQYF. The genes are TRBV29-1 and TRBJ2-5; D uncertain. Germline V lookup: CDR1 SQVTM, CDR2 ANQGSEA. This CDR3 has 12 amino acids. V was clipped by 3 bases and J by 1 base, with 6 bases between them. The variable domain in full, with the rest retrieved from reference TRBV29-1 and TRBJ2-5, is SAVISQKPSRDICQRGTSLTIQCQVDSQVTMMFWYRQQPGQSLTLIATANQGSEATYESGFVIDKFPISRPNLTFSTLTVSNMSPEDSSIYLCSVEWAQETQYFGPGTRLLVL.

CDR3 coding DNA: TGTGCCAGCAGCTCTCCCCTACGGACAGGGACTCTCTACGAGCAGTACTTC. Translation: CASSSPLRTGTLYEQYF. The V gene is TRBV7-2, the J gene TRBJ2-7; 8 nucleotides agree with TRBD1. The CDR3 is made up of 17 amino acids. Germline assignment: CDR1 SGHTA and CDR2 FQGNSA. Unmatched junction bases numbered 14, after V lost 4 bases and J lost 3 bases.

The chain is built from TRBV4-1 and TRBJ2-5; 7 nucleotides line up with TRBD2. Trimming took 1 base from V and 2 from J; bases not matched to a gene: 7. The CDR3 runs to 16 residues. Germline lookup yields CDR1 MGHRA and CDR2 YSYEKL. CDR3 amino acids: CASSQARLAVQETQYF. The CDR3 DNA sequence: TGCGCCAGCAGCCAAGCCCGACTAGCTGTACAAGAGACCCAGTACTTC.

J is TRBJ2-2 and V is TRBV2; D gene uncertain. The CDR3 is 17 amino acids. Germline CDR1 is SNHLY and CDR2 is FYNNEI. Trimming shortened V by 3 bases and J by 6 bases, and 20 bases separated the two germline ends. As DNA, the CDR3 is TGTGCCAGCAGTGATCTACACCAGGATGTTAGGTCCGGGGAGCTGTTTTTT. The encoded protein is CASSDLHQDVRSGELFF.

This rearrangement joins TRBV7-2 to TRBJ1-1, with D unclear. The CDR3 is 13 amino acids. CDR1 and CDR2 from the germline V gene are SGHTA and FQGNSA. V was shortened by 1 base and J by 8 bases, with 11 bases between the two germline ends. CDR3 residues: CASSLVRYSEAFF. In nucleotides, the CDR3 is TGTGCCAGCAGCTTAGTACGGTACAGCGAAGCTTTCTTT.

This clone was seen a single time. The J gene is TRBJ1-1, the V gene TRBV7-9; D remains unclear. This CDR3 is 10 amino acids long. Trimming took off 8 bases at V and 4 bases at J, with 5 bases between the two ends. Germline loops: CDR1 SEHNR, CDR2 FQNEAQ (reference sequence). DNA for the CDR3: TGTGCCAGCCGGGGCACTGAAGCTTTCTTT. Translating it yields CASRGTEAFF.

This clone was detected a few times. V gene TRBV19 combines with J gene TRBJ2-1, with a weak D call TRBD2 (6 bases). This CDR3 comprises 13 residues. Looked up from germline, CDR1 is LNHDA and CDR2 is SQIVND (reference sequence). V was shortened by 11 bases and J by 6 bases, with 17 bases between the two germline ends. CDR3 DNA sequence: TGTGCCGGCAAAGGGCGGGGCCGCAATGAGCAGTTCTTC. This codes for CAGKGRGRNEQFF.

This chain links TRBV30 with TRBJ2-3, with 11 bases fitting TRBD2. Losses at the gene ends were 7 bases for V and 2 bases for J; bases not matched to a gene: 8. Germline V gene data show CDR1 as GTSNPN and CDR2 as SVGIG (reference sequence). The CDR3 extends over 15 amino acids. For the CDR3, the DNA is TGTGCCTTTCGTCGACTAGCGGGGCACACAGATACGCAGTATTTT. Translation gives CAFRRLAGHTDTQYF.

CDR3 in amino acids: CAWRPGGTEAFF. The CDR3 DNA reads TGTGCCTGGAGACCCGGAGGGACTGAAGCTTTCTTT. The chain carries TRBV30 and TRBJ1-1; unclear D gene. V was shortened by 3 bases and J by 5 bases, with 10 bases between the two germline ends. Germline assignment: CDR1 GTSNPN and CDR2 SVGIG (reference sequence). The CDR3 has 12 amino acids.

The chain is built from TRBV6-5 and TRBJ2-2; TRBD1 matches at 10 bases. CDR1 is MNHEY and CDR2 is SVGAGI in the germline V gene. The CDR3 contains 15 residues. Trimming cost V 5 bases and J 8 bases; bases outside gene matches: 8. Written as DNA, the CDR3 is TGTGCCAGCAGTAGGACAGGGGGTATTTTAGGGGAGCTGTTTTTT. Its translation is CASSRTGGILGELFF.

The chain links TRBV7-9 to TRBJ1-1, with D possibly being TRBD1 (5 bases). V was trimmed by 6 bases and J by 7 bases, leaving 15 bases between them. Germline lookup yields CDR1 SEHNR and CDR2 FQNEAQ (reference sequence). The CDR3 runs to 13 residues. The CDR3 DNA follows: TGTGCCAGCAGAGTTGACAGAAGTTTTGAAGCTTTCTTT. Translation: CASRVDRSFEAFF.

The chain recombines TRBV6-4 with TRBJ1-5; D ambiguous. V lost 7 bases and J 5 bases, leaving 12 bases between the germline ends. Germline V gene lookup returns CDR1 MRHNA and CDR2 SNTAGT. CDR3 length: 13 residues. CDR3 coding DNA: TGTGCCAGCATTGGTGGGGAGGATCAGCCCCAGCATTTT. It encodes CASIGGEDQPQHF.

The chain uses TRBV2 and TRBJ2-3, with D maybe TRBD1 (6 bases). CDR1 and CDR2 (germline): SNHLY, FYNNEI. The CDR3 is 13 amino acids. Trimming stripped 8 bases from V and 4 bases from J, with 13 bases between. The CDR3 loop is CASHPGVPDTQYF. DNA of the CDR3: TGTGCCAGCCATCCAGGGGTTCCAGATACGCAGTATTTT.